The rows below give T cell receptor beta chains drawn from one sample of a study of T-cell memory formation after mild COVID-19. Each CDR3 protein is one row after TCRdb ran MiXCR on the 5' RACE reads. Altogether approximately 410,000 distinct CDR3 sequences are present, 23% being singletons, with the ten largest covering about an eighth. Sample: PBMCs or a T cell subset sorted from them (not recorded which). Receptors originate from an adult woman who had mild COVID-19 (a few samples of this study predate the infection). Cell type and time point are not known. Each CDR3 is given with its conserved first and last residue. The D gene is left open where the match is weak. Clone size is shown for a subset of rows, as once, few, many or a class of expanded clone.

CDR3 length: 12; D gene: NA; J gene: TRBJ2-1; V gene: TRBV10-3; clone size: NA; CDR3 protein: CAISERVNEQFF; CDR3 DNA: TGTGCCATCAGTGAGAGGGTCAATGAGCAGTTCTTC
CDR3 length: 13; D gene: NA; J gene: TRBJ2-7; V gene: TRBV6-5; clone size: few; CDR3 protein: CASSYSASQGQYF; CDR3 DNA: TGTGCCAGCAGTTACTCCGCTAGCCAGGGGCAGTACTTC
CDR3 length: 15; D gene: NA; J gene: TRBJ2-1; V gene: TRBV13; clone size: few; CDR3 protein: CASSLAVIAYNEQFF; CDR3 DNA: TGTGCCAGCAGCTTAGCAGTCATCGCCTACAATGAGCAGTTCTTC
CDR3 length: 19; D gene: TRBD1; J gene: TRBJ2-7; V gene: TRBV6-6; clone size: many; CDR3 protein: CASSYSELLSGTGIGEQYF; CDR3 DNA: TGTGCCAGCAGTTACTCGGAACTACTTTCCGGGACAGGGATTGGCGAGCAGTACTTC
CDR3 length: 15; D gene: NA; J gene: TRBJ2-3; V gene: TRBV7-2; clone size: few; CDR3 protein: CASSLGSVRGDTQYF; CDR3 DNA: TGTGCCAGCAGCTTAGGATCGGTCCGAGGAGATACGCAGTATTTT
CDR3 length: 11; D gene: NA; J gene: TRBJ1-1; V gene: TRBV30; clone size: few; CDR3 protein: CAWSGTSEAFF; CDR3 DNA: TGTGCCTGGAGCGGGACCTCTGAAGCTTTCTTT
CDR3 length: 15; D gene: NA; J gene: TRBJ2-2; V gene: TRBV6-2/TRBV6-3; clone size: few; CDR3 protein: CASISRRTNTGELFF; CDR3 DNA: TGTGCCAGCATTAGTCGAAGGACGAACACCGGGGAGCTGTTTTTT
CDR3 length: 15; D gene: TRBD1; J gene: TRBJ2-1; V gene: TRBV5-1; clone size: many; CDR3 protein: CASSPTGVSYNEQFF; CDR3 DNA: TGCGCCAGCAGTCCCACAGGGGTTTCATACAATGAGCAGTTCTTC
CDR3 length: 11; D gene: NA; J gene: TRBJ1-2; V gene: TRBV3-1; clone size: NA; CDR3 protein: CASGPGHGYTF; CDR3 DNA: TGTGCCAGCGGCCCGGGACATGGCTACACCTTC
CDR3 length: 13; D gene: TRBD2; J gene: TRBJ2-7; V gene: TRBV6-2/TRBV6-3; clone size: NA; CDR3 protein: CASSLLGTSGPNF; CDR3 DNA: TGTGCCAGCAGTTTACTCGGGACTAGCGGACCCAATTTC
CDR3 length: 14; D gene: TRBD1; J gene: TRBJ1-5; V gene: TRBV5-1; clone size: few; CDR3 protein: CASSPTGSWEPQHF; CDR3 DNA: TGCGCCAGCAGCCCGACAGGGTCATGGGAGCCCCAGCATTTT
CDR3 length: 12; D gene: NA; J gene: TRBJ1-1; V gene: TRBV12-3/TRBV12-4; clone size: few; CDR3 protein: CASSRGPTEAFF; CDR3 DNA: TGTGCCAGCAGTCGAGGACCCACTGAAGCTTTCTTT
CDR3 length: 14; D gene: TRBD2; J gene: TRBJ2-5; V gene: TRBV3-1; clone size: few; CDR3 protein: CASSQTSGGETQYF; CDR3 DNA: TGTGCCAGCAGCCAAACTAGCGGGGGAGAGACCCAGTACTTC
CDR3 length: 15; D gene: NA; J gene: TRBJ2-5; V gene: TRBV7-8; clone size: NA; CDR3 protein: CASSPPGERRETQYF; CDR3 DNA: TGTGCCAGCAGCCCCCCGGGTGAGCGCCGAGAGACCCAGTACTTC
CDR3 length: 14; D gene: TRBD1; J gene: TRBJ2-7; V gene: TRBV12-3/TRBV12-4; clone size: many; CDR3 protein: CASSPDRAAYEQYF; CDR3 DNA: TGTGCCAGCAGTCCGGACAGGGCGGCCTACGAGCAGTACTTC
CDR3 length: 17; D gene: NA; J gene: TRBJ2-3; V gene: TRBV15; clone size: once; CDR3 protein: CATRERWERTGTDTQYF; CDR3 DNA: TGTGCCACCAGGGAGAGGTGGGAAAGAACGGGCACAGATACGCAGTATTTT
CDR3 length: 16; D gene: NA; J gene: TRBJ1-2; V gene: TRBV6-2/TRBV6-3; clone size: few; CDR3 protein: CASSLGGRQANYGYTF; CDR3 DNA: TGTGCCAGCAGCCTCGGTGGTAGGCAAGCTAACTATGGCTACACCTTC
CDR3 length: 17; D gene: TRBD2; J gene: TRBJ2-1; V gene: TRBV2; clone size: few; CDR3 protein: CASSEEAGGPIYNEQFF; CDR3 DNA: TGTGCCAGCAGTGAAGAAGCGGGAGGGCCAATCTACAATGAGCAGTTCTTC
CDR3 length: 15; D gene: TRBD1; J gene: TRBJ2-1; V gene: TRBV6-1; clone size: NA; CDR3 protein: CASRPTHRGIDEQFF; CDR3 DNA: TGTGCCAGCAGGCCCACCCACAGGGGGATCGATGAGCAGTTCTTC
CDR3 length: 14; D gene: NA; J gene: TRBJ2-5; V gene: TRBV7-2; clone size: few; CDR3 protein: CASSSGLFPETQYF; CDR3 DNA: TGTGCCAGCAGCTCTGGATTATTTCCGGAGACCCAGTACTTC
CDR3 length: 14; D gene: NA; J gene: TRBJ2-3; V gene: TRBV15; clone size: NA; CDR3 protein: CATSSGGDTDTQYF; CDR3 DNA: TGTGCCACCAGCAGTGGGGGAGACACAGATACGCAGTATTTT
CDR3 length: 13; D gene: TRBD1; J gene: TRBJ2-3; V gene: TRBV7-6; clone size: few; CDR3 protein: CASSKGQTDTQYF; CDR3 DNA: TGTGCCAGCAGCAAGGGACAGACAGATACGCAGTATTTT
CDR3 length: 16; D gene: NA; J gene: TRBJ1-1; V gene: TRBV7-8; clone size: NA; CDR3 protein: CASSSSRVISHTEAFF; CDR3 DNA: TGTGCCAGCAGCTCGTCGAGGGTGATCTCCCACACTGAAGCTTTCTTT
CDR3 length: 16; D gene: TRBD2; J gene: TRBJ2-5; V gene: TRBV5-1; clone size: many; CDR3 protein: CASWRGLLAGEETQYF; CDR3 DNA: TGCGCCAGCTGGAGGGGGCTCCTAGCGGGGGAGGAGACCCAGTACTTC
CDR3 length: 12; D gene: NA; J gene: TRBJ1-5; V gene: TRBV30; clone size: few; CDR3 protein: CAWNSFNQPQHF; CDR3 DNA: TGTGCCTGGAATAGTTTCAATCAGCCCCAGCATTTT
CDR3 length: 14; D gene: NA; J gene: TRBJ2-7; V gene: TRBV5-1; clone size: NA; CDR3 protein: CASSFLGWAYEQYF; CDR3 DNA: TGCGCCAGCAGCTTCCTTGGGTGGGCCTACGAGCAGTACTTC
CDR3 length: 15; D gene: NA; J gene: TRBJ2-5; V gene: TRBV21-1; clone size: NA; CDR3 protein: CARGTGGDRQETQYF; CDR3 DNA: TGTGCCAGGGGGACAGGGGGCGACCGACAAGAGACCCAGTACTTC
CDR3 length: 16; D gene: NA; J gene: TRBJ2-3; V gene: TRBV11-3; clone size: NA; CDR3 protein: CASSLVEPRDTDTQYF; CDR3 DNA: TGTGCCAGCAGCTTAGTCGAGCCAAGGGACACAGATACGCAGTATTTT
CDR3 length: 16; D gene: TRBD2; J gene: TRBJ2-1; V gene: TRBV2; clone size: NA; CDR3 protein: CASSAPRLAGGNEQFF; CDR3 DNA: TGTGCCAGCAGTGCCCCCCGACTAGCGGGTGGGAATGAGCAGTTCTTC
CDR3 length: 16; D gene: NA; J gene: TRBJ2-2; V gene: TRBV4-3; clone size: NA; CDR3 protein: CASSQEGGRNTGELFF; CDR3 DNA: TGCGCCAGCAGCCAAGAGGGTGGAAGGAACACCGGGGAGCTGTTTTTT
CDR3 length: 13; D gene: NA; J gene: TRBJ1-4; V gene: TRBV11-2; clone size: few; CDR3 protein: CASSPGTLEKLFF; CDR3 DNA: TGTGCCAGCAGCCCAGGGACGCTTGAAAAACTGTTTTTT
CDR3 length: 15; D gene: TRBD2; J gene: TRBJ2-7; V gene: TRBV6-5; clone size: NA; CDR3 protein: CASSLPGLAMHEQYF; CDR3 DNA: TGTGCCAGCAGCCTACCGGGACTAGCGATGCACGAGCAGTACTTC
CDR3 length: 16; D gene: NA; J gene: TRBJ1-6; V gene: TRBV25-1; clone size: NA; CDR3 protein: CASSDSRAGGSSPLHF; CDR3 DNA: TGTGCCAGCAGTGATTCCCGGGCGGGGGGAAGTTCACCCCTCCACTTT
CDR3 length: 13; D gene: NA; J gene: TRBJ1-1; V gene: TRBV24-1; clone size: NA; CDR3 protein: CATSDLYGGKAFF; CDR3 DNA: TGTGCCACCAGTGATTTGTATGGGGGGAAGGCTTTCTTT
CDR3 length: 13; D gene: NA; J gene: TRBJ2-7; V gene: TRBV3-1; clone size: once; CDR3 protein: CASSHEGGYEQYF; CDR3 DNA: TGTGCCAGCAGCCATGAGGGAGGTTACGAGCAGTACTTC
CDR3 length: 15; D gene: TRBD2; J gene: TRBJ2-5; V gene: TRBV20-1; clone size: NA; CDR3 protein: CSARDAGDPQETQYF; CDR3 DNA: TGCAGTGCTAGAGATGCGGGAGACCCACAAGAGACCCAGTACTTC
CDR3 length: 14; D gene: NA; J gene: TRBJ2-3; V gene: TRBV5-6; clone size: few; CDR3 protein: CASSLEFLADTQYF; CDR3 DNA: TGTGCCAGCAGCTTGGAGTTCCTGGCAGATACGCAGTATTTT
CDR3 length: 20; D gene: TRBD1; J gene: TRBJ1-5; V gene: TRBV6-1; clone size: NA; CDR3 protein: CASRTRQGSGEFYSNQPQHF; CDR3 DNA: TGTGCCAGCAGGACAAGACAGGGAAGCGGGGAGTTTTATAGCAATCAGCCCCAGCATTTT
CDR3 length: 13; D gene: NA; J gene: TRBJ2-5; V gene: TRBV24-1; clone size: once; CDR3 protein: CATSGGFEETQYF; CDR3 DNA: TGTGCCACCAGTGGAGGGTTTGAAGAGACCCAGTACTTC
CDR3 length: 15; D gene: TRBD1; J gene: TRBJ1-2; V gene: TRBV7-9; clone size: few; CDR3 protein: CASSLPGQGNYGYTF; CDR3 DNA: TGTGCCAGCAGCTTGCCGGGACAGGGGAACTATGGCTACACCTTC
CDR3 length: 16; D gene: NA; J gene: TRBJ2-7; V gene: TRBV5-1; clone size: NA; CDR3 protein: CASSLAETRSSYEQYF; CDR3 DNA: TGCGCCAGCAGCTTGGCCGAGACACGAAGCTCCTACGAGCAGTACTTC
CDR3 length: 16; D gene: TRBD1; J gene: TRBJ2-2; V gene: TRBV7-8; clone size: NA; CDR3 protein: CASSSRTGERPGELFF; CDR3 DNA: TGTGCCAGCAGCTCACGGACAGGGGAACGTCCCGGGGAGCTGTTTTTT
CDR3 length: 12; D gene: NA; J gene: TRBJ1-1; V gene: TRBV7-8; clone size: few; CDR3 protein: CASSLDGTEAFF; CDR3 DNA: TGTGCCAGCAGCTTAGACGGCACTGAAGCTTTCTTT
CDR3 length: 15; D gene: TRBD1; J gene: TRBJ2-5; V gene: TRBV11-2; clone size: few; CDR3 protein: CASSFAQWDRETQYF; CDR3 DNA: TGTGCCAGCAGCTTCGCTCAATGGGACAGGGAGACCCAGTACTTC
CDR3 length: 12; D gene: NA; J gene: TRBJ2-7; V gene: TRBV2; clone size: many; CDR3 protein: CASSQAFGEQYF; CDR3 DNA: TGTGCCAGCTCACAGGCGTTTGGGGAGCAGTACTTC
CDR3 length: 13; D gene: TRBD1; J gene: TRBJ2-7; V gene: TRBV12-3/TRBV12-4; clone size: NA; CDR3 protein: CASSMTGGGEQYF; CDR3 DNA: TGTGCCAGCAGTATGACAGGGGGCGGTGAGCAGTACTTC
CDR3 length: 16; D gene: NA; J gene: TRBJ2-1; V gene: TRBV6-2/TRBV6-3; clone size: NA; CDR3 protein: CASRVTPTSSYNEQFF; CDR3 DNA: TGTGCCAGCAGAGTAACCCCGACCTCCTCCTACAATGAGCAGTTCTTC
CDR3 length: 15; D gene: NA; J gene: TRBJ2-7; V gene: TRBV6-1; clone size: few; CDR3 protein: CASSRRGPGVYEQYF; CDR3 DNA: TGTGCCAGCAGTCGGAGGGGACCGGGGGTCTACGAGCAGTACTTC
CDR3 length: 12; D gene: NA; J gene: TRBJ2-7; V gene: TRBV6-5; clone size: many; CDR3 protein: CASSPGTGEQYF; CDR3 DNA: TGTGCCAGCAGTCCCGGGACGGGGGAGCAGTACTTC
CDR3 length: 12; D gene: NA; J gene: TRBJ2-3; V gene: TRBV10-3; clone size: few; CDR3 protein: CATGGGTDTQYF; CDR3 DNA: TGTGCCACCGGGGGCGGCACAGATACGCAGTATTTT
CDR3 length: 14; D gene: TRBD2; J gene: TRBJ2-7; V gene: TRBV9; clone size: NA; CDR3 protein: CASSAAGTSYEQYF; CDR3 DNA: TGTGCCAGCAGCGCAGCGGGGACCTCCTACGAGCAGTACTTC
CDR3 length: 12; D gene: NA; J gene: TRBJ2-7; V gene: TRBV24-1; clone size: few; CDR3 protein: CATSYDGHEQYF; CDR3 DNA: TGTGCCACCAGCTACGACGGGCACGAGCAGTACTTC
CDR3 length: 16; D gene: TRBD1; J gene: TRBJ1-5; V gene: TRBV19; clone size: once; CDR3 protein: CASSIGTGHSNQPQHF; CDR3 DNA: TGTGCCAGTAGTATAGGGACAGGACATAGCAATCAGCCCCAGCATTTT
CDR3 length: 15; D gene: TRBD1; J gene: TRBJ1-4; V gene: TRBV12-3/TRBV12-4; clone size: NA; CDR3 protein: CASSPSGQGNEKLFF; CDR3 DNA: TGTGCCAGCAGTCCCTCCGGACAGGGCAATGAAAAACTGTTTTTT
CDR3 length: 17; D gene: TRBD2; J gene: TRBJ2-7; V gene: TRBV5-1; clone size: NA; CDR3 protein: CASSPKKTSGRFHEQYF; CDR3 DNA: TGCGCCAGCAGCCCGAAGAAGACTAGCGGGAGATTCCACGAGCAGTACTTC
CDR3 length: 11; D gene: NA; J gene: TRBJ2-7; V gene: TRBV10-3; clone size: many; CDR3 protein: CAIGELYEQYF; CDR3 DNA: TGTGCCATCGGTGAACTCTACGAGCAGTACTTC